This T cell receptor (beta chain) was recorded in a study of Ad26.COV2.S vaccination and SARS-CoV-2 variants. Trimming stripped 2 bases from V and 3 bases from J, with 16 bases between. This CDR3 region has 16 residues. CDR1 and CDR2 (germline): MGHRA, YSYEKL. To note about this clone: The antigen remains unidentified.

Treatment reported: roughly 20 received Ad26.COV2.S at low or high dose, single or two shots; roughly 5 received placebo; per-sample allocation not given. Day 63 following the first vaccine or placebo injection was when the samples were taken. TCRdb keeps only in-frame clones here, not all; method: immunoSEQ multiplex PCR. The sample carries more than 400,000 clones, about 92% recorded once. Overall study findings and caveats: Vaccinated and placebo-treated recipients had similar non-spike TCR breadth.

The V call is TRBV4-1, the J call TRBJ1-2; D might be TRBD1 (5 bases). The TCR sequence derives from a person aged 18-65 years who received the Ad26.COV2.S COVID-19 vaccine or a placebo. The source material was peripheral blood, sampled in a trial of Ad26.COV2.S vaccine versus placebo. Written as DNA, the CDR3 is TGCGCCAGCAGCCAACCCGGGCGGGGGAGGGACTATGGCTACACCTTC. Encoded protein: CASSQPGRGRDYGYTF.